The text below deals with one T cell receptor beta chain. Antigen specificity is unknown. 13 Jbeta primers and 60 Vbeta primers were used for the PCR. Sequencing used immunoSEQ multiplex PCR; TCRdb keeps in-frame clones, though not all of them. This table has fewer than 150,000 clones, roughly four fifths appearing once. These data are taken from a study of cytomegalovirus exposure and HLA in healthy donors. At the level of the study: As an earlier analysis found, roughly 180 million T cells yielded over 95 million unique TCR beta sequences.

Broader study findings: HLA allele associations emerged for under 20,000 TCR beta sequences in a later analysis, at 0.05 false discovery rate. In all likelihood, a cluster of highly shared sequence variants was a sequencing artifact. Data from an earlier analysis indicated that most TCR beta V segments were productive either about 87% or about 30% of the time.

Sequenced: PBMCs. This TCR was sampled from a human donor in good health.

CDR3 amino acids: CASSERRSSNQPQHF. Here the CDR3 DNA reads TGTGCCAGCAGTGAACGAAGGAGTAGCAATCAGCCCCAGCATTTT. The chain employs TRBV6-1 and TRBJ1-5; no clear D. The CDR3 runs 15 residues. In germline, CDR1 is MNHNS, CDR2 SASEGT. V was shortened by 2 bases and J by 0 bases, with 8 bases between the two germline ends.